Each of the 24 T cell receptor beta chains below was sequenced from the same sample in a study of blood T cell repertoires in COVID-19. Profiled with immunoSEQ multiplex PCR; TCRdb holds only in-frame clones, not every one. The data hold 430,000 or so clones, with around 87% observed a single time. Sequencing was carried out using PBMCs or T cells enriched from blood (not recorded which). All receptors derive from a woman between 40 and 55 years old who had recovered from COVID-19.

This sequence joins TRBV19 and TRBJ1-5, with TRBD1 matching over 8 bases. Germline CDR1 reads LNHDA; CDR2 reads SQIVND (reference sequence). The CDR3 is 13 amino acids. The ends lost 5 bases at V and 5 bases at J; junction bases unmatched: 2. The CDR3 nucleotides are TGTGCCAGTAGTTCACAGGGGGATCAGCCCCAGCATTTT. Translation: CASSSQGDQPQHF. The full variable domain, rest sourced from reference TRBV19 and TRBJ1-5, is DGGITQSPKYLFRKEGQNVTLSCEQNLNHDAMYWYRQDPGQGLRLIYYSQIVNDFQKGDIAEGYSVSREKKESFPLTVTSAQKNPTAFYLCASSSQGDQPQHFGDGTRLSIL.

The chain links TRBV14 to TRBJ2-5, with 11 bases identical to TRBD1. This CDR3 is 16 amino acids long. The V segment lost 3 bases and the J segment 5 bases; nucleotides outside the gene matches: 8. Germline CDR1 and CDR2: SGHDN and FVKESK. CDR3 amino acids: CASSQYGQGAAETQYF. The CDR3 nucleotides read TGTGCCAGCAGCCAGTACGGACAGGGGGCCGCTGAGACCCAGTACTTC.

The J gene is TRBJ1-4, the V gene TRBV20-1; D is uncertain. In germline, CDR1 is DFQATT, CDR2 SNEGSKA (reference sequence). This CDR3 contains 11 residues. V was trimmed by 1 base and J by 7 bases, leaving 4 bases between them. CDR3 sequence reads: CSARAPEKLFF. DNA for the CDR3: TGCAGTGCTAGAGCTCCTGAAAAACTGTTTTTT.

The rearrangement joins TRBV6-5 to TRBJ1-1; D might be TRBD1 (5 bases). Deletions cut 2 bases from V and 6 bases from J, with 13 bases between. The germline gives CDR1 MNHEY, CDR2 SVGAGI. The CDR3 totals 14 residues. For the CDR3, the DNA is TGTGCCAGCAGTTACAGCTCAGGGAAAGCTGAAGCTTTCTTT. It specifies CASSYSSGKAEAFF.

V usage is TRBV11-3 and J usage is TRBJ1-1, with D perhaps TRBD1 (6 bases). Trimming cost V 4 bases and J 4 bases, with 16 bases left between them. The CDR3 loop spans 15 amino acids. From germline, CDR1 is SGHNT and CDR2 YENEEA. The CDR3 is CASSWSGPGVTEAFF. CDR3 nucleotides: TGTGCCAGCAGCTGGAGTGGTCCAGGGGTCACTGAAGCTTTCTTT.

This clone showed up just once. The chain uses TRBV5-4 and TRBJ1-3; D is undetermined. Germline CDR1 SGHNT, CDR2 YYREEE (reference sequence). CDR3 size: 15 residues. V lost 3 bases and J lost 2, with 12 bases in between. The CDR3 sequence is CASSSSVLAGNTIYF. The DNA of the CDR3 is TGTGCCAGCAGCTCGTCAGTTTTGGCTGGAAACACCATATATTTT.

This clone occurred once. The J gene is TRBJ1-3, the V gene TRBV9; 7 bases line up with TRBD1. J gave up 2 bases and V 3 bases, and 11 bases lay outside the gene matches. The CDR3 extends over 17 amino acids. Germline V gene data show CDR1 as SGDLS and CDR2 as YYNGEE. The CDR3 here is CASSGRRQGWAGNTIYF. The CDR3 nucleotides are TGTGCCAGCAGCGGGAGACGACAGGGATGGGCTGGAAACACCATATATTTT. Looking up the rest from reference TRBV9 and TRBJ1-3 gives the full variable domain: DSGVTQTPKHLITATGQRVTLRCSPRSGDLSVYWYQQSLDQGLQFLIQYYNGEERAKGNILERFSAQQFPDLHSELNLSSLELGDSALYFCASSGRRQGWAGNTIYFGEGSWLTVV.

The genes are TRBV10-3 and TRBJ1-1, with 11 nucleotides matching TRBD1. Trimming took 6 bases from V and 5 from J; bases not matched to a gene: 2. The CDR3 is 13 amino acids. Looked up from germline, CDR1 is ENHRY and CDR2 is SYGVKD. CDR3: CAISWDRGTEAFF. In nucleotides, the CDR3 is TGTGCCATCAGCTGGGACAGGGGGACTGAAGCTTTCTTT.

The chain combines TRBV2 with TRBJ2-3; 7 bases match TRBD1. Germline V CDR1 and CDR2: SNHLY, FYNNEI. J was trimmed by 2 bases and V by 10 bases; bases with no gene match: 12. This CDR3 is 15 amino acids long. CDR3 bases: TGTGCCACCCCCCCCGACAGGGAAGACACAGATACGCAGTATTTT. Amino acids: CATPPDREDTDTQYF.

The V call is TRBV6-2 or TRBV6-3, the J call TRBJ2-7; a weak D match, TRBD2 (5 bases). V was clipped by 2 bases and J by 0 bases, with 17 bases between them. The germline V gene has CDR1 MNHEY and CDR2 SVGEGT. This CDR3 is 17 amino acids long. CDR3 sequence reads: CASSYNGAKTNSYEQYF. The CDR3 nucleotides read TGTGCCAGCAGTTACAACGGCGCCAAGACTAACTCCTACGAGCAGTACTTC.

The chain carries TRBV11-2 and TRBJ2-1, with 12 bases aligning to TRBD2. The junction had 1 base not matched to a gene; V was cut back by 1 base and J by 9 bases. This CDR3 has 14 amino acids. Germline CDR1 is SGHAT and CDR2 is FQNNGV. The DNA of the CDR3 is TGTGCCAGCAGCTTAGTACTAGCGGGAGGTGAGCAGTTCTTC. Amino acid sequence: CASSLVLAGGEQFF. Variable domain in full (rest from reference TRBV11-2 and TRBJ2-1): EAGVAQSPRYKIIEKRQSVAFWCNPISGHATLYWYQQILGQGPKLLIQFQNNGVVDDSQLPKDRFSAERLKGVDSTLKIQPAKLEDSAVYLCASSLVLAGGEQFFGPGTRLTVL.

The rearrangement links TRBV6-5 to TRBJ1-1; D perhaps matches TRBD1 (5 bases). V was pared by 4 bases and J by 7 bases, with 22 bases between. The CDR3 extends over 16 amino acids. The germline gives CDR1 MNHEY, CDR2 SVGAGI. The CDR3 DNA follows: TGTGCCAGCAGTTCCCCGGTCGCAGGGCCGAATAATGAAGCTTTCTTT. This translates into CASSSPVAGPNNEAFF.

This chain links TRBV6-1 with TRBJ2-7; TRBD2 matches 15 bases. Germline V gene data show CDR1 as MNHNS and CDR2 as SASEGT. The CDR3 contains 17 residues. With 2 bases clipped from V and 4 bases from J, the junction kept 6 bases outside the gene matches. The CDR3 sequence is CASSEIPGLAGGYEQYF. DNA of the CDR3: TGTGCCAGCAGTGAAATCCCGGGACTAGCGGGAGGTTACGAGCAGTACTTC.

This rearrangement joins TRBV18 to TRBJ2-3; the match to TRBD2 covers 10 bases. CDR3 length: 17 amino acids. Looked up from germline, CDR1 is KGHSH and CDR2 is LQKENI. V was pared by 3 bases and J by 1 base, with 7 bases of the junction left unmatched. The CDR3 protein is CASSPRSGTSGTDTQYF. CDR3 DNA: TGTGCCAGCTCACCTAGATCGGGGACTAGCGGCACAGATACGCAGTATTTT.

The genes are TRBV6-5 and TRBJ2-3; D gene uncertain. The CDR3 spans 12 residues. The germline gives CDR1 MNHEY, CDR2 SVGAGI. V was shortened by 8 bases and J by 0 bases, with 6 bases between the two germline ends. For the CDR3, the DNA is TGTGCCAGCCTGGCTAGCACAGATACGCAGTATTTT. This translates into CASLASTDTQYF.

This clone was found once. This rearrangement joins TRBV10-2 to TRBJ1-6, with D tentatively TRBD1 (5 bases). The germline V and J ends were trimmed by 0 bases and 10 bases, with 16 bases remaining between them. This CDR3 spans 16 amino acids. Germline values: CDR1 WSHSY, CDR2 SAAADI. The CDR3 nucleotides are TGCGCCAGCAGTGAGTCCCCAGGGCCCCTTTGGTCACCCCTCCACTTT. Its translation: CASSESPGPLWSPLHF.

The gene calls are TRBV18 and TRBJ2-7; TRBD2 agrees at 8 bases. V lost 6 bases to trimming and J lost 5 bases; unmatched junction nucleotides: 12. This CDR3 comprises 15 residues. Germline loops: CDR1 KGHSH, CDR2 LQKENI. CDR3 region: CASSPTLAAYHEQYF. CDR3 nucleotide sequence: TGTGCCAGCTCGCCCACACTAGCGGCATACCACGAGCAGTACTTC.

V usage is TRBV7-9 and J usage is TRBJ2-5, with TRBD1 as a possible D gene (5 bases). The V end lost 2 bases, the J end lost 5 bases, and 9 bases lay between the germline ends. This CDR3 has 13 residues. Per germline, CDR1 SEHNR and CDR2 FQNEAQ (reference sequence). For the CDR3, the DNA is TGTGCCAGCAGCTTATTAGCAGGGGAGACCCAGTACTTC. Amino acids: CASSLLAGETQYF.

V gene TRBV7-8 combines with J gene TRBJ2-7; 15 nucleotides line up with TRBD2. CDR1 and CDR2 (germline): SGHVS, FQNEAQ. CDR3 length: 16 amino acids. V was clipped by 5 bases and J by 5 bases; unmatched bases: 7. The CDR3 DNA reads TGTGCCAGCAGCCCCAGGACTAGCGGGAGGGGGAACGAGCAGTACTTC. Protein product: CASSPRTSGRGNEQYF.

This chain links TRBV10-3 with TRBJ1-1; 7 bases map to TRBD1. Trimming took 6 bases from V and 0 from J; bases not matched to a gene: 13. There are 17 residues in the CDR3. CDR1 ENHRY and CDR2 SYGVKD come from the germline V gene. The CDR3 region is CAIRGDSRQFMNTEAFF. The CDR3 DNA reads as TGTGCCATCAGGGGGGACAGTCGACAATTCATGAACACTGAAGCTTTCTTT.

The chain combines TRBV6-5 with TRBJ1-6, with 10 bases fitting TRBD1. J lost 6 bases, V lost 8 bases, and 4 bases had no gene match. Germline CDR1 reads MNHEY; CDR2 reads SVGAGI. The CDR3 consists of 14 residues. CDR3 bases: TGTGCCAGCGTCCGGGACAGGGGTAATTCACCCCTCCACTTT. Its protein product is CASVRDRGNSPLHF.

The CDR3: CASTQWTGKHSPLHF. CDR3 bases: TGTGCCAGCACCCAATGGACAGGGAAACACTCACCCCTCCACTTT. The chain combines TRBV7-2 with TRBJ1-6, with 8 bases aligning to TRBD1. Trimming removed 7 bases from V and 10 bases from J; junction bases left unmatched: 12. The CDR3 spans 15 residues. Germline V gives CDR1 SGHTA, CDR2 FQGNSA. Based on the CDR3 plus reference TRBV7-2 and TRBJ1-6, the full variable domain is GAGVSQSPSNKVTEKGKDVELRCDPISGHTALYWYRQSLGQGLEFLIYFQGNSAPDKSGLPSDRFSAERTGGSVSTLTIQRTQQEDSAVYLCASTQWTGKHSPLHFGNGTRLTVT.

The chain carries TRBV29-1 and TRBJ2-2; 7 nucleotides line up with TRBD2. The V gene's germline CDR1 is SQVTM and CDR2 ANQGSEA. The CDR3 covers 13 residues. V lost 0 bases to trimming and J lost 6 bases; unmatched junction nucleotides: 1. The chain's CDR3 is CSVEEGRAGELFF. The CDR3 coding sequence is TGCAGCGTTGAAGAAGGGAGGGCCGGGGAGCTGTTTTTT.

Written as DNA, the CDR3 is TGTGCCACCAGAAGGACAGGGGACAATCAGCCCCAGCATTTT. It translates to CATRRTGDNQPQHF. The chain employs TRBV24-1 and TRBJ1-5; 9 bases fit TRBD1. The CDR3 spans 14 residues. J gave up 3 bases and V 7 bases, and 3 bases lay outside the gene matches. Germline V CDR1 and CDR2: KGHDR, SFDVKD.